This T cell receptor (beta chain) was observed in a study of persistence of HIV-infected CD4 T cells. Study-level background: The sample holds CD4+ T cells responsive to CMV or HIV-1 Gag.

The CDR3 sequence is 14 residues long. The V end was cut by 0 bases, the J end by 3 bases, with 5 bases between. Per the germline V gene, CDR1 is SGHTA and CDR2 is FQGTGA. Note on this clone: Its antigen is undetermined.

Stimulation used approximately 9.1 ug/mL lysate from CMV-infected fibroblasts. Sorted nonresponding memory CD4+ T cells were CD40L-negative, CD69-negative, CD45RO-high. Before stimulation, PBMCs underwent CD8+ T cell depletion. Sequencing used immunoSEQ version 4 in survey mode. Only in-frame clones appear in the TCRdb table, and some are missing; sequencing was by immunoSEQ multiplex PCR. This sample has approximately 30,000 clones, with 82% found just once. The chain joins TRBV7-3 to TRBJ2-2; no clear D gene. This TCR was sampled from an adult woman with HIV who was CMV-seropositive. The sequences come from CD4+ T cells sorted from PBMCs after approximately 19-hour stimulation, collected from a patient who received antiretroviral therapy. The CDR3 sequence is CASSLTSDTGELFF. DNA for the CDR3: TGTGCCAGCAGCTTAACTTCAGACACCGGGGAGCTGTTTTTT.